The 19 T cell receptor beta chains below come from one sample, sequenced in a study of patients and donors after allogeneic stem cell transplantation. One entry per CDR3 protein results from TCRdb running MiXCR on the RT-PCR reads. The sample carries hundreds of thousands of distinct CDR3 sequences, 16% recorded once. What was sequenced was blood, either unsorted or a sorted T cell fraction (not recorded which). The receptors originated from a human donor who was either an allogeneic HSCT recipient or a stem cell or donor lymphocyte infusion donor (not recorded which). It is not recorded whose cells these are; they may come from a transplant donor.

This clonotype was counted between two and nine times. This rearrangement joins TRBV7-2 to TRBJ2-1, with a weak D call TRBD2 (5 bases). CDR1 is SGHTA and CDR2 is FQGNSA in the germline V gene. CDR3 length: 14 amino acids. V was trimmed by 1 base and J by 6 bases, leaving 10 bases between them. The CDR3 protein is CASSLELVGNEQFF. The CDR3 nucleotides read TGTGCCAGCAGCTTAGAACTAGTAGGCAATGAGCAGTTCTTC.

V is TRBV6-6 and J is TRBJ1-2, with 8 bases matching TRBD1. Trimming at V came to 6 bases and at J to 8 bases, leaving 5 bases not matched to a gene. Germline CDR1 MNHNY, CDR2 SVGAGI (reference sequence). The CDR3 runs to 12 residues. CDR3 amino acids: CASSQTGDGYTF. CDR3 nucleotide sequence: TGTGCCAGCAGCCAGACAGGGGACGGCTACACCTTC.

The genes are TRBV2 and TRBJ1-5; no definite D call. The germline V gene encodes CDR1 SNHLY and CDR2 FYNNEI. Trimming took off 6 bases at V and 3 bases at J, with 6 bases between the two ends. CDR3 length equals 12 residues. The CDR3 DNA reads TGTGCCAGCAGGCAGCTCAATCAGCCCCAGCATTTT. The encoded protein is CASRQLNQPQHF.

This clonotype was seen more than once but under ten times. This chain uses TRBV5-1 with TRBJ1-2; D remains ambiguous. V lost 5 bases to trimming and J lost 0 bases, with 17 bases between them. Germline-derived CDR1 and CDR2 are SGHRS and YFSETQ. The CDR3 is 16 amino acids. CDR3 protein: CASRREGNLPNYGYTF. The CDR3 region has the DNA TGCGCCAGCAGGCGGGAGGGCAACCTCCCTAACTATGGCTACACCTTC.

The chain has TRBV7-3 and TRBJ1-1, with 7 bases lining up with TRBD1. The germline V gene encodes CDR1 SGHTA and CDR2 FQGTGA. The CDR3 is 14 residues long. Unmatched junction bases numbered 4, after V lost 5 bases and J lost 1 base. In nucleotides, the CDR3 is TGTGCCAGCAGCGCTGCAGGGGGGAACACTGAAGCTTTCTTT. It is translated as CASSAAGGNTEAFF.

The sample holds many counts of this clonotype. The V gene is TRBV5-1, the J gene TRBJ2-7; no definite D call. Per germline, CDR1 SGHRS and CDR2 YFSETQ. V was cut by 0 bases and J by 3 bases, with 16 bases left in between. The CDR3 is 16 residues long. CDR3 sequence reads: CASSLGTRRPYYEQYF. In nucleotides, the CDR3 is TGCGCCAGCAGCTTGGGGACCCGCCGACCCTACTACGAGCAGTACTTC.

V usage is TRBV12-3 or TRBV12-4 and J usage is TRBJ2-5, with D tentatively TRBD2 (7 bases). V gave up 6 bases and J gave up 5 bases, with 16 bases separating them. This CDR3 is 14 amino acids long. The CDR3 nucleotides are TGTGCCAGCAGGGCGGCGGGGGCCGGGGAGACCCAGTACTTC. Amino acid sequence: CASRAAGAGETQYF.

CDR3 residues: CASSTTGPWGLNTEAFF. For the CDR3, the DNA is TGCGCCAGCAGCACGACAGGACCTTGGGGGCTTAACACTGAAGCTTTCTTT. The chain uses TRBV5-1 and TRBJ1-1, with TRBD1 as a possible D gene (6 bases). Germline-derived CDR1 and CDR2 are SGHRS and YFSETQ. The CDR3 contains 17 residues. The V end lost 4 bases, the J end lost 2 bases, and 21 bases lay between the germline ends.

This clonotype was recorded a few times. This chain connects TRBV5-1 to TRBJ2-7; tentative D call: TRBD2 (6 bases). V lost 0 bases, J lost 3 bases, and 16 bases lay in between. The CDR3 loop spans 16 amino acids. Germline V gives CDR1 SGHRS, CDR2 YFSETQ. This CDR3 is CASSLVLGTVSYEQYF. As DNA, the CDR3 is TGCGCCAGCAGCTTGGTCTTAGGGACTGTGAGCTACGAGCAGTACTTC.

This clonotype was found a few times. The chain combines TRBV16 with TRBJ2-1; TRBD2 might be the D (5 bases). V shed 1 base and J shed 6 bases, with 10 bases lying between them. The CDR3 extends over 14 amino acids. The germline V gene encodes CDR1 KGHSY and CDR2 FQNENV. The CDR3 DNA reads TGTGCCAGCAGCCAATTGGACGGGGTCAATGAGCAGTTCTTC. Translated, it gives CASSQLDGVNEQFF.

The chain couples TRBV19 to TRBJ1-2, with D possibly TRBD1 on 5 matching bases. V was pared by 9 bases and J by 14 bases, with 25 bases between. CDR3 length: 13 residues. CDR1 is LNHDA, CDR2 SQIVND, per germline (reference sequence). The CDR3 sequence: CASFGGRQSSKTF. The CDR3 DNA sequence: TGTGCCAGCTTCGGGGGTCGGCAGTCGTCTAAGACCTTC.

This clonotype appeared many times. The chain combines TRBV5-1 with TRBJ2-1, with D hard to call. Germline CDR1 is SGHRS and CDR2 is YFSETQ. Trimming removed 4 bases at V and 2 bases at J, with 13 bases between. This CDR3 is built from 15 residues. The CDR3 nucleotides are TGCGCCAGCAGCCTAGTTGGAAGAGCCTACAATGAGCAGTTCTTC. Its protein product is CASSLVGRAYNEQFF.

The V gene is TRBV20-1, the J gene TRBJ2-7; no clear D gene. This CDR3 spans 15 amino acids. Trimming shortened V by 1 base and J by 0 bases, and 13 bases separated the two germline ends. CDR1 is DFQATT, CDR2 SNEGSKA, per germline (reference sequence). DNA for the CDR3: TGCAGTGCTAGAGTATCACGCAAGAGCTCCTACGAGCAGTACTTC. It translates to CSARVSRKSSYEQYF.

The gene calls are TRBV30 and TRBJ2-1; D perhaps matches TRBD2 (5 bases). Germline CDR1 and CDR2: GTSNPN and SVGIG (reference sequence). This CDR3 region has 14 residues. V was cut by 4 bases and J by 6 bases, with 16 bases left in between. The CDR3 sequence is CAWKGLRTLNEQFF. The DNA for the CDR3 is TGTGCCTGGAAAGGACTCCGGACCCTCAATGAGCAGTTCTTC.

The rearrangement links TRBV7-9 to TRBJ1-2, with D unresolved. Germline CDR1 is SEHNR and CDR2 is FQNEAQ (reference sequence). V was cut by 3 bases and J by 8 bases, with 19 bases left in between. This CDR3 has 15 amino acids. Written as DNA, the CDR3 is TGTGCCAGCAGCTTCATTTCTGGTGCAGAAGTGGGCTACACCTTC. Residues: CASSFISGAEVGYTF. Full variable domain (remainder filled in from reference TRBV7-9 and TRBJ1-2): DTGVSQNPRHKITKRGQNVTFRCDPISEHNRLYWYRQTLGQGPEFLTYFQNEAQLEKSRLLSDRFSAERPKGSFSTLEIQRTEQGDSAMYLCASSFISGAEVGYTFGSGTRLTVV.

The sample holds a few counts of this clonotype. V and J are TRBV7-8 and TRBJ2-2, with 8 nucleotides matching TRBD2. The V gene's germline CDR1 is SGHVS and CDR2 FQNEAQ. This CDR3 has 17 residues. J lost 4 bases, V lost 5 bases, and 12 bases had no gene match. The CDR3 sequence: CASSPEMGGRTTGELFF. DNA for the CDR3: TGTGCCAGCAGCCCCGAGATGGGCGGGAGGACCACCGGGGAGCTGTTTTTT.

The chain has TRBV10-3 and TRBJ2-3; 10 bases are a match to TRBD2. CDR1 ENHRY and CDR2 SYGVKD come from the germline V gene. V shed 4 bases, J shed 8 bases, and the junction held 3 bases outside the gene matches. The CDR3 runs to 13 residues. CDR3 amino acids: CAISGTSGLTQYF. CDR3 sequence (DNA): TGTGCCATCAGTGGGACTAGCGGACTTACGCAGTATTTT.

The J gene is TRBJ2-2, the V gene TRBV14; TRBD1 might be the D (8 bases). This CDR3 has 17 amino acids. Germline V CDR1 and CDR2: SGHDN, FVKESK. V lost 4 bases, J lost 0 bases, and 15 bases lay in between. The CDR3: CASSRGGDRPNTGELFF. As DNA, the CDR3 is TGTGCCAGCAGCCGAGGGGGGGACAGGCCGAACACCGGGGAGCTGTTTTTT.

The chain joins TRBV4-1 to TRBJ1-5, with D possibly matching TRBD1 (5 bases). V was trimmed by 2 bases and J by 8 bases, leaving 16 bases between them. There are 15 residues in the CDR3. Looked up from germline, CDR1 is MGHRA and CDR2 is YSYEKL. The CDR3 DNA reads TGCGCCAGCAGCCAACAGGGACTGCTGGATGAGCCCCAGCATTTT. This sequence encodes CASSQQGLLDEPQHF.